The 13 T cell receptor beta chains below all came from one sample that was sequenced in a study of molecular identifiers for immune sequencing clone quantification. Via MiXCR, TCRdb re-called the PCR reads, giving one row per CDR3 protein. The top ten clones hold around 0.76% of a sample with around 480,000 distinct CDR3 sequences, about a quarter of them seen once. Sequenced sample: naive CD8+ T cells from blood, with Jurkat cell RNA spiked in. Subset described: FACS-sorted CD8+CD4-CCR7+CD45RA+ naive T cells. These receptors were taken from a human donor in good health. Some libraries in this study had Jurkat cell RNA spiked in.

This clonotype was seen many times. The chain uses TRBV20-1 and TRBJ2-7; D may match TRBD1 or TRBD2 (5 bases each). The CDR3 has 16 amino acids. Trimming left V 1 base short and J 4 bases short, with 20 bases between. Germline V gene lookup returns CDR1 DFQATT and CDR2 SNEGSKA (reference sequence). CDR3 amino acids: CSARVAWRRGVYEQYF. The DNA of the CDR3 is TGCAGTGCTAGAGTGGCGTGGCGGAGAGGGGTTTACGAGCAGTACTTC.

This clonotype was recorded many times. The chain combines TRBV15 with TRBJ2-5; D is possibly TRBD1 or TRBD2 (5 bases each). CDR1 is LNHNV and CDR2 is YYDKDF in the germline V gene (reference sequence). The CDR3 sequence is 15 residues long. Trimming removed 1 base at V and 0 bases at J, with 9 bases between. The CDR3 nucleotides read TGTGCCACCAGCAGAGCGGGGACCAACCAAGAGACCCAGTACTTC. This translates into CATSRAGTNQETQYF.

Regarding this clonotype: This may be a read error, as it is one base from a much larger clone. The chain uses TRBV7-3 and TRBJ2-3; D gene uncertain. V was trimmed by 3 bases and J by 2 bases, leaving 12 bases between them. The CDR3 consists of 15 residues. Germline-derived CDR1 and CDR2 are SGHTA and FQGTGA. CDR3 DNA: TGTGCCAGCAGCTTCTCGACGGAAGCCACAGATACGCAGTATTTT. Amino acid sequence: CASSFSTEATDTQYF.

This clonotype was counted many times. The rearrangement links TRBV25-1 to TRBJ2-3, with D perhaps TRBD1 (6 bases). Trimming left V 3 bases short and J 2 bases short, with 9 bases between. In germline, CDR1 is MGHDK, CDR2 SYGVNS. The CDR3 loop spans 14 amino acids. CDR3 region: CASSEDRYTDTQYF. CDR3 DNA: TGTGCCAGCAGTGAGGACAGATACACAGATACGCAGTATTTT.

The DNA for the CDR3 is TGTGCCAGCAGTGGCCGGAATAGGAAAAACATTCAGTACTTC. This codes for CASSGRNRKNIQYF. This chain uses TRBV2 with TRBJ2-4; D is unclear. The length of the CDR3 is 14 residues. V lost 4 bases to trimming and J lost 4 bases, with 11 bases between them. Germline V gene sequence: CDR1 SNHLY, CDR2 FYNNEI.

To note about this clonotype: This may be a read error, as it is one base from a much larger clone. The chain joins TRBV20-1 to TRBJ2-2; 7 bases align to TRBD2. CDR3 length: 15 residues. Germline V gene data show CDR1 as DFQATT and CDR2 as SNEGSKA (reference sequence). J lost 3 bases, V lost 7 bases, and 11 bases had no gene match. The DNA of the CDR3 is TGCAGTGTTATCGTTCCTAGCGGATACACCGGGGAGCTGTTTTTT. Translation: CSVIVPSGYTGELFF.

The table lists this clonotype with many counts. The chain is built from TRBV6-5 and TRBJ2-7; TRBD2 might be the D (5 bases). The length of the CDR3 is 14 residues. Trimming cost V 2 bases and J 5 bases, with 13 bases left between them. The germline gives CDR1 MNHEY, CDR2 SVGAGI. The CDR3 DNA reads as TGTGCCAGCAGTTACCTTACTTTCGGGGACGAGCAGTACTTC. Translated: CASSYLTFGDEQYF.

V gene TRBV27 combines with J gene TRBJ2-7, with TRBD1 matching 7 bases. The CDR3 is 14 residues long. From germline, CDR1 is MNHEY and CDR2 SMNVEV (reference sequence). V trimming: 2 bases; J trimming: 5 bases; junction bases outside the gene matches: 6. The CDR3 sequence is CASSLEGASDEQYF. In nucleotides, the CDR3 is TGTGCCAGCAGTTTAGAGGGGGCAAGTGACGAGCAGTACTTC.

The rearrangement joins TRBV9 to TRBJ2-3; D unclear. V lost 4 bases, J lost 5 bases, and 17 bases lay in between. Germline CDR1 is SGDLS and CDR2 is YYNGEE. This CDR3 contains 15 residues. The CDR3 DNA is TGTGCCAGCAGCCCTGGCTCCCACGGAATAGATACGCAGTATTTT. It translates to CASSPGSHGIDTQYF.

This clonotype showed up just a few times. This chain uses TRBV11-2 with TRBJ2-5; D might be TRBD2 (6 bases). Germline assignment: CDR1 SGHAT and CDR2 FQNNGV. The V gene lost 2 bases and the J gene lost 2 bases, with 12 bases spanning the gap. The CDR3 sequence is 15 residues long. The CDR3 loop is CASSLTPGEQETQYF. The CDR3 DNA is TGTGCCAGCAGCTTAACCCCGGGAGAACAAGAGACCCAGTACTTC.

This clonotype was counted a few times. Here the CDR3 reads CASSPWGEETQYF. The CDR3, as DNA: TGTGCCAGCAGCCCCTGGGGGGAAGAGACCCAGTACTTC. J is TRBJ2-5 and V is TRBV28; weak D call: TRBD2 (6 bases). The CDR3 totals 13 residues. Germline V gene sequence: CDR1 MDHEN, CDR2 SYDVKM. The germline V and J ends were trimmed by 6 bases and 3 bases, with 11 bases remaining between them. Supplemented by reference TRBV28 and TRBJ2-5, the full variable domain reads DVKVTQSSRYLVKRTGEKVFLECVQDMDHENMFWYRQDPGLGLRLIYFSYDVKMKEKGDIPEGYSVSREKKERFSLILESASTNQTSMYLCASSPWGEETQYFGPGTRLLVL.

This clonotype was observed at least ten times. This chain links TRBV4-1 with TRBJ1-2, with 8 bases identical to TRBD1. CDR1 MGHRA and CDR2 YSYEKL come from the germline V gene. This CDR3 comprises 15 residues. V shed 3 bases, J shed 2 bases, and the junction held 5 bases outside the gene matches. The CDR3 coding sequence is TGCGCCAGCAGCCAGGACAGGGAGCAGAACTATGGCTACACCTTC. Its translation: CASSQDREQNYGYTF.

This clonotype was seen a handful of times. The chain joins TRBV5-6 to TRBJ2-2; 11 nucleotides line up with TRBD1. Germline CDR1 is SGHDT and CDR2 is YYEEEE. J was trimmed by 6 bases and V by 2 bases; bases with no gene match: 3. The CDR3 consists of 15 residues. CDR3 loop: CASSFGTGGSGELFF. CDR3 bases: TGTGCCAGCAGCTTCGGGACAGGGGGGTCCGGGGAGCTGTTTTTT.